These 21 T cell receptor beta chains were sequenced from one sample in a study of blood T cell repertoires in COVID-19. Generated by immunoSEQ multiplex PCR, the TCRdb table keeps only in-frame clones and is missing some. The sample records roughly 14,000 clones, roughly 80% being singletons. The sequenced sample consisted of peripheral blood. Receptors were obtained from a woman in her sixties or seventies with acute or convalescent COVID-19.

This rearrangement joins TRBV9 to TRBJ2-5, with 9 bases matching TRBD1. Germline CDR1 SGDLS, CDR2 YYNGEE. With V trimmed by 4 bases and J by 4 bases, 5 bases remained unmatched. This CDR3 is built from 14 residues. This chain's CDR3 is CASSLQGAGETQYF. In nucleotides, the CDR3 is TGTGCCAGCAGCTTACAGGGGGCCGGAGAGACCCAGTACTTC.

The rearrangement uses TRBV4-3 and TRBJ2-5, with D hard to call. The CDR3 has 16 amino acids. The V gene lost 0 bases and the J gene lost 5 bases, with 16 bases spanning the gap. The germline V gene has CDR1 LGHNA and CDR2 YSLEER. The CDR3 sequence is CASSQEGQASYETQYF. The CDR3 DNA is TGCGCCAGCAGCCAAGAGGGCCAGGCGAGCTACGAGACCCAGTACTTC.

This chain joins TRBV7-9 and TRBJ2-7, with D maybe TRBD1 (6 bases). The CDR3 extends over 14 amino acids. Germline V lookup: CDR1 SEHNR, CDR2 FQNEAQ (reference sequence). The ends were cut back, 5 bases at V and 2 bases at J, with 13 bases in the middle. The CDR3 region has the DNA TGTGCCAGCAGCCAAACTCAGGGGACCTACGAGCAGTACTTC. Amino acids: CASSQTQGTYEQYF.

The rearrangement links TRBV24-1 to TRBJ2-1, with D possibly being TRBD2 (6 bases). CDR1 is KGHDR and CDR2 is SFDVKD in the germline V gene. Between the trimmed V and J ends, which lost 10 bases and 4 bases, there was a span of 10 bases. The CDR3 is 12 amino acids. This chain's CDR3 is CATAGRYNEQFF. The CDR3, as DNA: TGTGCCACTGCGGGACGTTACAATGAGCAGTTCTTC.

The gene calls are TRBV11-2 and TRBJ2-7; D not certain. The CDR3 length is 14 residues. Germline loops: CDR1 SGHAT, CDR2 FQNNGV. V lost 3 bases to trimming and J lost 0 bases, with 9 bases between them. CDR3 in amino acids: CASSFSPNSYEQYF. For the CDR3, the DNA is TGTGCCAGCAGCTTCTCTCCTAACTCCTACGAGCAGTACTTC.

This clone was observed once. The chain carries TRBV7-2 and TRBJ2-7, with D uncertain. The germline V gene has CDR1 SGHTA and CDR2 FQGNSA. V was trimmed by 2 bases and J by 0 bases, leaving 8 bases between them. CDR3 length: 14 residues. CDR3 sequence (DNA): TGTGCCAGCAGCTTACGGGTCGGCTCCTACGAGCAGTACTTC. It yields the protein CASSLRVGSYEQYF.

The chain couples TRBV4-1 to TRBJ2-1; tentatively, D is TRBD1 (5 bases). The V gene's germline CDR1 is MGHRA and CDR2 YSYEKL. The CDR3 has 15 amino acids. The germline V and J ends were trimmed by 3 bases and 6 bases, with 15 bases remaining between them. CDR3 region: CASSHQGIPPNEQFF. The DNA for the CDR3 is TGCGCCAGCAGCCACCAGGGTATTCCCCCCAATGAGCAGTTCTTC.

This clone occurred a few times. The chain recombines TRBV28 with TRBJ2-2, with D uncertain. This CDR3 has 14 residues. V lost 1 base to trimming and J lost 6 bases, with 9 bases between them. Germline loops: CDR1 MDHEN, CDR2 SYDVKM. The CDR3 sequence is CASSLFLRSGELFF. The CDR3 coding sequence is TGTGCCAGCAGTTTATTTTTGAGGTCCGGGGAGCTGTTTTTT.

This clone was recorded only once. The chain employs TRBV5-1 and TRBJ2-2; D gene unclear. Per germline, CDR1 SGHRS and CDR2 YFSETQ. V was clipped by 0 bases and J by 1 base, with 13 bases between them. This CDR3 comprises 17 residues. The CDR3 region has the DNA TGCGCCAGCAGCTTGGTGGTTACGCAACTGAACACCGGGGAGCTGTTTTTT. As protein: CASSLVVTQLNTGELFF.

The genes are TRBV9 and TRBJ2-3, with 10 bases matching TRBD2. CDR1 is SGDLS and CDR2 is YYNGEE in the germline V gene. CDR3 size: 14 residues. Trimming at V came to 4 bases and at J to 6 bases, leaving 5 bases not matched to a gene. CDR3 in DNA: TGTGCCAGCAGCACCGCTAGCGGGGGTGATACGCAGTATTTT. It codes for CASSTASGGDTQYF.

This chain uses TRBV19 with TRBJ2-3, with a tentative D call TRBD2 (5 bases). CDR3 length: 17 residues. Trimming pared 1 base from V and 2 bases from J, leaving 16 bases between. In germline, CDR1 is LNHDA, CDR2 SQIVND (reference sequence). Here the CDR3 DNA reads TGTGCCAGTAGTATAGTGAGCGGCTCAGCGATCACAGATACGCAGTATTTT. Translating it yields CASSIVSGSAITDTQYF.

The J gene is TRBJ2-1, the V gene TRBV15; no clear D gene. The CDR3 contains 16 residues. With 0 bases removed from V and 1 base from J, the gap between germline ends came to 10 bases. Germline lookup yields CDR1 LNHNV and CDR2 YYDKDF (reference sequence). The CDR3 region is CATSRDTAGSYNEQFF. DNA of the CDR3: TGTGCCACCAGCAGAGATACAGCTGGGTCCTACAATGAGCAGTTCTTC.

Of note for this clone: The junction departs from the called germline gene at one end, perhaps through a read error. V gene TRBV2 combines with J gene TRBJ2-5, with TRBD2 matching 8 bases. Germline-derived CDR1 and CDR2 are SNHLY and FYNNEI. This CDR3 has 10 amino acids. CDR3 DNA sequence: TGTGCCAGCAGTAGGGGACTAGTTGACTTC. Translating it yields CASSRGLVDF.

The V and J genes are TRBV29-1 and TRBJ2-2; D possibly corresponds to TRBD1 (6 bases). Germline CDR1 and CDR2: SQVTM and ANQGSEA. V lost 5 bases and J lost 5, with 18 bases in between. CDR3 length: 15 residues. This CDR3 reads CSVSRGAFRTGELFF. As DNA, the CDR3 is TGCAGCGTTTCCAGGGGAGCCTTTAGGACCGGGGAGCTGTTTTTT.

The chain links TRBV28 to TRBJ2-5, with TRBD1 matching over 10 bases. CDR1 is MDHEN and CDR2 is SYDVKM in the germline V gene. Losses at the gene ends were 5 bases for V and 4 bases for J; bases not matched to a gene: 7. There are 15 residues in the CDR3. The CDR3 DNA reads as TGTGCCAGCAGTACTCGGGACAGGGGCTCAGAGACCCAGTACTTC. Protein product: CASSTRDRGSETQYF. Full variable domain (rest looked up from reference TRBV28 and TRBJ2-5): DVKVTQSSRYLVKRTGEKVFLECVQDMDHENMFWYRQDPGLGLRLIYFSYDVKMKEKGDIPEGYSVSREKKERFSLILESASTNQTSMYLCASSTRDRGSETQYFGPGTRLLVL.

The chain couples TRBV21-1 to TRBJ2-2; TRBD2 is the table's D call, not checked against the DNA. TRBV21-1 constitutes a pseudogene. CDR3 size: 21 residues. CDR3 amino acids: CASRLKGIGTSGRANTGELFF. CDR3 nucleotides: TGTGCCAGCAGACTAAAAGGGATCGGGACTAGCGGGAGAGCTAACACCGGGGAGCTGTTTTTT.

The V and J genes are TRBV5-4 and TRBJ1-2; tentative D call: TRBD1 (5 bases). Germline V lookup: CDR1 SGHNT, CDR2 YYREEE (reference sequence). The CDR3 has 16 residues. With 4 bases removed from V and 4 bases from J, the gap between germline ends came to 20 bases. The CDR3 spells CASSRERGEGPYGYTF. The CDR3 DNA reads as TGTGCCAGCAGCCGCGAGCGGGGGGAGGGGCCCTATGGCTACACCTTC.

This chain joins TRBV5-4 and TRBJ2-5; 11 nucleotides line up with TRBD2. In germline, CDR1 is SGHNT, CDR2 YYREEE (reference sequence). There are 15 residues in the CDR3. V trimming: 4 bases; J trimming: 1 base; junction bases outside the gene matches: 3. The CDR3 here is CASSRGTSGQETQYF. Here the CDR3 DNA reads TGTGCCAGCAGCCGCGGGACTAGCGGCCAAGAGACCCAGTACTTC.

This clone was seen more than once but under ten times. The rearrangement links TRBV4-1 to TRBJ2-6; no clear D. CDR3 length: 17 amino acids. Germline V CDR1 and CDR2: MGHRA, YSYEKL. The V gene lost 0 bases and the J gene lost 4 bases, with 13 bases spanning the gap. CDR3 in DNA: TGCGCCAGCAGCCAAGATCCGCCGGGTCCCGGGGCCAACGTCCTGACTTTC. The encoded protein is CASSQDPPGPGANVLTF.

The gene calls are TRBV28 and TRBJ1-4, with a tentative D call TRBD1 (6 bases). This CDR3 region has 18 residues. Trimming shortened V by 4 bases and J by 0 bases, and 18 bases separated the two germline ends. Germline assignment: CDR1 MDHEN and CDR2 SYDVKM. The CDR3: CASSSHNWTASTNEKLFF. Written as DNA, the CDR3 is TGTGCCAGCAGTTCCCATAATTGGACAGCTTCAACTAATGAAAAACTGTTTTTT.

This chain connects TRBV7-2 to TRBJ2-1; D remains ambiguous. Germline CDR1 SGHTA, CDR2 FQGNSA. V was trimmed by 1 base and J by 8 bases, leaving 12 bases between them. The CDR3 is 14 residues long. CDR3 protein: CASSLVEWSDEQFF. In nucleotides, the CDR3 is TGTGCCAGCAGCTTAGTAGAGTGGTCGGATGAGCAGTTCTTC.